These 28 T cell receptor beta chains share one sample of origin, sequenced in a study of cytomegalovirus exposure and HLA in healthy donors. Amplification used 60 Vbeta primers and 13 Jbeta primers. Libraries were prepared by immunoSEQ multiplex PCR; TCRdb keeps only in-frame clonotypes and omits some of them. The profile shows 200,000 or so clones, 60% to 85% of them singletons. The sample was PBMCs. The receptors come from a man aged 35 to 55 in good health and CMV-seronegative.

Comments on this clone: This sample includes further DNA sequences coding for the same CDR3. The chain combines TRBV9 with TRBJ1-1, with D unclear. Deletions cut 0 bases from V and 4 bases from J, with 7 bases between. This CDR3 has 13 residues. CDR1 and CDR2 (germline): SGDLS, YYNGEE. The CDR3 protein is CASSVGGSTEAFF. The CDR3 coding sequence is TGTGCCAGCAGCGTAGGAGGTAGCACTGAAGCTTTCTTT.

Of note for this clone: The sample has other DNA sequences that encode this CDR3 too. V gene TRBV9 combines with J gene TRBJ2-3; D is ambiguous. The CDR3 consists of 13 residues. Germline assignment: CDR1 SGDLS and CDR2 YYNGEE. V was shortened by 3 bases and J by 1 base, with 6 bases between the two germline ends. The CDR3 here is CASSGGGTDTQYF. The CDR3 DNA reads as TGTGCCAGCAGCGGTGGAGGCACAGATACGCAGTATTTT. The full variable domain, with the rest looked up from reference TRBV9 and TRBJ2-3, is DSGVTQTPKHLITATGQRVTLRCSPRSGDLSVYWYQQSLDQGLQFLIQYYNGEERAKGNILERFSAQQFPDLHSELNLSSLELGDSALYFCASSGGGTDTQYFGPGTRLTVL.

V gene TRBV6-6 combines with J gene TRBJ2-5, with 15 bases matching TRBD2. Judging by the DNA end, TRBJ2-7 fits better; the J call may be wrong. Germline lookup yields CDR1 MNHNY and CDR2 SVGAGI (reference sequence). The CDR3 spans 15 residues. As DNA, the CDR3 is TGTGCCAGCAGTGGACTAGCGGGAGGGCCAGACGAGCAGTACTTC. Translation: CASSGLAGGPDEQYF.

The chain has TRBV20-1 and TRBJ2-3, with D possibly TRBD2 on 5 matching bases. V was trimmed by 3 bases and J by 6 bases, leaving 7 bases between them. Germline lookup yields CDR1 DFQATT and CDR2 SNEGSKA (reference sequence). The CDR3 has 11 amino acids. The CDR3 spells CSASGEDTQYF. CDR3 sequence (DNA): TGCAGTGCTAGCGGGGAGGATACGCAGTATTTT.

The V and J genes are TRBV9 and TRBJ2-1, with D possibly being TRBD2 (5 bases). CDR3 length equals 16 residues. The V end lost 4 bases, the J end lost 8 bases, and 22 bases lay between the germline ends. Germline CDR1 reads SGDLS; CDR2 reads YYNGEE. CDR3 in DNA: TGTGCCAGCAGCCTAGCCCCTCGTTTCGGAGATTATGAGCAGTTCTTC. Encoded protein: CASSLAPRFGDYEQFF.

This chain connects TRBV19 to TRBJ2-4; D is possibly TRBD1 (6 bases). V lost 4 bases to trimming and J lost 3 bases, with 16 bases between them. The CDR3 covers 16 residues. The germline gives CDR1 LNHDA, CDR2 SQIVND (reference sequence). The CDR3 spells CASSTLDSRGKNIQYF. CDR3 coding DNA: TGTGCCAGTAGTACCCTCGACTCCAGGGGCAAAAACATTCAGTACTTC.

The gene calls are TRBV27 and TRBJ2-5; possible D gene TRBD2, 5 bases. The germline V and J ends were trimmed by 3 bases and 5 bases, with 19 bases remaining between them. The germline V gene encodes CDR1 MNHEY and CDR2 SMNVEV (reference sequence). The CDR3 covers 16 residues. CDR3: CASSFSSRLTGETQYF. CDR3 nucleotide sequence: TGTGCCAGCAGTTTCTCCAGCAGGCTAACGGGGGAGACCCAGTACTTC.

The rearrangement joins TRBV2 to TRBJ2-1; D perhaps matches TRBD1 (6 bases). The CDR3 extends over 14 amino acids. Trimming stripped 4 bases from V and 4 bases from J, with 11 bases between. Germline assignment: CDR1 SNHLY and CDR2 FYNNEI. The CDR3 bases are TGTGCCAGCAGTGGGACAGACAATTACAATGAGCAGTTCTTC. It yields the protein CASSGTDNYNEQFF.

The V and J genes are TRBV9 and TRBJ2-3, with 9 bases aligning to TRBD1. V trimming: 3 bases; J trimming: 6 bases; junction bases outside the gene matches: 11. This CDR3 is built from 16 residues. Germline values: CDR1 SGDLS, CDR2 YYNGEE. The CDR3 protein is CASSGNPDRGLDTQYF. The CDR3 coding sequence is TGTGCCAGCAGCGGAAACCCGGACAGGGGCCTGGATACGCAGTATTTT.

This chain joins TRBV4-2 and TRBJ2-5, with 9 bases lining up with TRBD2. The V segment lost 4 bases and the J segment 3 bases; nucleotides outside the gene matches: 12. The CDR3 is 17 amino acids. Germline V gene data show CDR1 as LGHNA and CDR2 as YNFKEQ. This CDR3 reads CASSLGSSGTHEETQYF. In DNA form, the CDR3 reads TGTGCCAGCAGCCTGGGATCTAGCGGGACTCACGAAGAGACCCAGTACTTC.

The chain has TRBV5-1 and TRBJ2-2; 10 bases line up with TRBD1. Germline V lookup: CDR1 SGHRS, CDR2 YFSETQ. This CDR3 is built from 16 residues. The V and J ends lost 4 bases and 3 bases, in that order; junction bases with no gene match: 6. CDR3 residues: CASSGPGTGDTGELFF. CDR3 DNA sequence: TGCGCCAGCAGCGGGCCCGGGACAGGGGACACCGGGGAGCTGTTTTTT.

The chain couples TRBV27 to TRBJ2-5; perhaps TRBD2 as D (5 bases). Germline loops: CDR1 MNHEY, CDR2 SMNVEV (reference sequence). The CDR3 contains 15 residues. Trimming removed 8 bases at V and 0 bases at J, with 16 bases between. CDR3: CASREADNYQETQYF. CDR3 DNA: TGTGCCAGCCGAGAAGCGGATAATTACCAAGAGACCCAGTACTTC.

The rearrangement links TRBV9 to TRBJ2-7; 12 bases match TRBD1. Trimming at V came to 4 bases and at J to 5 bases, leaving 7 bases not matched to a gene. CDR3 size: 15 residues. Germline V lookup: CDR1 SGDLS, CDR2 YYNGEE. The DNA for the CDR3 is TGTGCCAGCAGCTATTTCGGGACAGGGGGCGACGAGCAGTACTTC. It codes for CASSYFGTGGDEQYF.

The gene calls are TRBV30 and TRBJ1-2; D is uncertain. This CDR3 has 14 amino acids. Germline V gene sequence: CDR1 GTSNPN, CDR2 SVGIG (reference sequence). V lost 8 bases to trimming and J lost 3 bases, with 19 bases between them. The CDR3 sequence is CAGKSFPIHYGYTF. CDR3 sequence (DNA): TGTGCCGGGAAGTCCTTCCCTATCCACTATGGCTACACCTTC. The full variable domain, completed using reference TRBV30 and TRBJ1-2, is SQTIHQWPATLVQPVGSPLSLECTVEGTSNPNLYWYRQAAGRGLQLLFYSVGIGQISSEVPQNLSASRPQDRQFILSSKKLLLSDSGFYLCAGKSFPIHYGYTFGSGTRLTVV.

This clone has more than one count but fewer than ten. The chain combines TRBV7-7 with TRBJ1-3, with no clear D. CDR1 is SSHAT, CDR2 FNYEAQ, per germline (reference sequence). V was clipped by 4 bases and J by 4 bases, with 8 bases between them. This CDR3 spans 13 amino acids. CDR3 in DNA: TGTGCCAGCAGCTCCCAACTCGGAAACACCATATATTTT. Its protein product is CASSSQLGNTIYF. The whole variable domain, remainder taken from reference TRBV7-7 and TRBJ1-3, is GAGVSQSPRYKVTKRGQDVTLRCDPISSHATLYWYQQALGQGPEFLTYFNYEAQPDKSGLPSDRFSAERPEGSISTLTIQRTEQRDSAMYRCASSSQLGNTIYFGEGSWLTVV.

The V call is TRBV19, the J call TRBJ2-5, with a tentative D call TRBD2 (5 bases). The V gene lost 3 bases and the J gene lost 1 base, with 12 bases spanning the gap. There are 15 residues in the CDR3. Germline loops: CDR1 LNHDA, CDR2 SQIVND (reference sequence). The CDR3, as DNA: TGTGCCAGTAGTATTGGGAGTCTTATCCAAGAGACCCAGTACTTC. Protein sequence: CASSIGSLIQETQYF.

The chain employs TRBV20-1 and TRBJ2-7; no firm D call. Germline V gives CDR1 DFQATT, CDR2 SNEGSKA (reference sequence). The germline V and J ends were trimmed by 6 bases and 2 bases, with 5 bases remaining between them. The CDR3 spans 10 residues. The CDR3 bases are TGCAGTGCGTATACCTACGAGCAGTACTTC. It encodes CSAYTYEQYF.

V is TRBV13 and J is TRBJ1-2, with no clear D. The CDR3 is 12 residues long. V was clipped by 5 bases and J by 6 bases, with 10 bases between them. Germline CDR1 PRHDT, CDR2 FYEKMQ (reference sequence). DNA of the CDR3: TGTGCCAGCAGCAGGGAGAGGAATGGCTACACCTTC. The encoded protein is CASSRERNGYTF.

The chain joins TRBV11-2 to TRBJ2-7; tentative D call: TRBD2 (7 bases). The V end lost 4 bases, the J end lost 2 bases, and 15 bases lay between the germline ends. The CDR3 has 15 amino acids. Looked up from germline, CDR1 is SGHAT and CDR2 is FQNNGV. CDR3 DNA: TGTGCCAGCAGCTCGATCCGCGGGGGCCCCTACGAGCAGTACTTC. This codes for CASSSIRGGPYEQYF. The full variable domain, with the rest looked up from reference TRBV11-2 and TRBJ2-7, is EAGVAQSPRYKIIEKRQSVAFWCNPISGHATLYWYQQILGQGPKLLIQFQNNGVVDDSQLPKDRFSAERLKGVDSTLKIQPAKLEDSAVYLCASSSIRGGPYEQYFGPGTRLTVT.

The V call is TRBV20-1, the J call TRBJ2-7; D remains unclear. CDR3 length: 11 amino acids. Trimming removed 6 bases at V and 4 bases at J, with 10 bases between. Germline V lookup: CDR1 DFQATT, CDR2 SNEGSKA (reference sequence). The CDR3 DNA follows: TGCAGTGCCAGGCCTACTTACGAGCAGTACTTC. Protein sequence: CSARPTYEQYF.

The rearrangement joins TRBV27 to TRBJ2-2; D is perhaps TRBD1 (5 bases). CDR1 and CDR2 from the germline V gene are MNHEY and SMNVEV (reference sequence). The CDR3 length is 14 residues. Deletions cut 6 bases from V and 1 base from J, with 9 bases between. The CDR3 sequence is CASSRTGNTGELFF. DNA of the CDR3: TGTGCCAGCAGCCGAACAGGGAACACCGGGGAGCTGTTTTTT.

V usage is TRBV4-3 and J usage is TRBJ2-1, with D hard to call. V shed 2 bases and J shed 5 bases, with 4 bases lying between them. Germline CDR1 is LGHNA and CDR2 is YSLEER. This CDR3 comprises 12 residues. The CDR3 spells CASSQRDNEQFF. In DNA form, the CDR3 reads TGCGCCAGCAGCCAACGGGACAATGAGCAGTTCTTC.

CDR3 in amino acids: CASSQAGGSEQFF. As DNA, the CDR3 is TGTGCCAGCAGCCAGGCCGGCGGGAGTGAGCAGTTCTTC. The J gene is TRBJ2-1, the V gene TRBV5-4; 7 nucleotides line up with TRBD2. The V gene end was trimmed by 4 bases and the J gene end by 9 bases; junction bases not matched to a gene: 7. CDR3 size: 13 residues. Germline values: CDR1 SGHNT, CDR2 YYREEE (reference sequence). The full variable domain, with the rest looked up from reference TRBV5-4 and TRBJ2-1, is ETGVTQSPTHLIKTRGQQVTLRCSSQSGHNTVSWYQQALGQGPQFIFQYYREEENGRGNFPPRFSGLQFPNYSSELNVNALELDDSALYLCASSQAGGSEQFFGPGTRLTVL.

The genes are TRBV4-2 and TRBJ2-7, with TRBD2 matching 7 bases. Germline-derived CDR1 and CDR2 are LGHNA and YNFKEQ. This CDR3 region has 17 residues. The junction had 8 bases not matched to a gene; V was cut back by 0 bases and J by 0 bases. CDR3 residues: CASSQDLRLAVSYEQYF. The DNA of the CDR3 is TGTGCCAGCAGCCAAGATTTGAGGCTAGCGGTCTCCTACGAGCAGTACTTC.

The J gene is TRBJ2-2, the V gene TRBV29-1, with 7 bases fitting TRBD1. Germline V gene lookup returns CDR1 SQVTM and CDR2 ANQGSEA. Trimming removed 7 bases from V and 2 bases from J; junction bases left unmatched: 10. The CDR3 is 15 amino acids. Here the CDR3 reads CSARRRDRNTGELFF. The CDR3 region has the DNA TGCAGCGCCCGACGCCGGGACAGAAACACCGGGGAGCTGTTTTTT.

The CDR3 reads CASSRTSGAYEQYF. For the CDR3, the DNA is TGTGCCAGCAGCCGGACTAGCGGCGCCTACGAGCAGTACTTC. The chain employs TRBV7-3 and TRBJ2-7; 10 bases fit TRBD2. Per germline, CDR1 SGHTA and CDR2 FQGTGA. J gave up 2 bases and V 5 bases, and 3 bases lay outside the gene matches. The CDR3 is made up of 14 amino acids.

The chain's CDR3 is CASSQNLRDTEAFF. CDR3 coding DNA: TGCGCCAGCAGCCAAAACCTCAGGGACACTGAAGCTTTCTTT. J is TRBJ1-1 and V is TRBV5-1; possibly TRBD1 for D (5 bases). Trimming left V 4 bases short and J 3 bases short, with 13 bases between. CDR1 is SGHRS and CDR2 is YFSETQ in the germline V gene. This CDR3 has 14 residues.

The chain combines TRBV2 with TRBJ1-2, with TRBD1 matching 8 bases. The CDR3 covers 11 residues. CDR1 and CDR2 (germline): SNHLY, FYNNEI. Unmatched junction bases numbered 6, after V lost 10 bases and J lost 8 bases. CDR3 nucleotide sequence: TGTGCCACCGGGACAGGATCAGGCTACACCTTC. Amino acid sequence: CATGTGSGYTF.